The 23 T cell receptor beta chains below were found in one sample sequenced in a study of T cell responses to AZD1222 COVID-19 vaccine. The protocol was immunoSEQ multiplex PCR, while the TCRdb copy is restricted to in-frame clones and leaves out a portion. The table shows 90,000 to 150,000 clones, with 88% occurring only once. The sequenced sample was peripheral blood, obtained on day 0 of AZD1222 vaccination. The receptors were sampled from an adult in good health.

The chain recombines TRBV18 with TRBJ1-1; D unclear. The V gene's germline CDR1 is KGHSH and CDR2 LQKENI. V was clipped by 3 bases and J by 4 bases, with 9 bases between them. The CDR3 has 13 residues. DNA of the CDR3: TGTGCCAGCTCACCGGTGGCTGGCACTGAAGCTTTCTTT. Its translation is CASSPVAGTEAFF.

J is TRBJ1-6 and V is TRBV6-2 or TRBV6-3; D not resolved. The CDR3 runs 14 residues. In germline, CDR1 is MNHEY, CDR2 SVGEGT. The V and J ends lost 5 bases and 8 bases respectively, with 13 bases between them. CDR3 in amino acids: CASSGQLNDSPLHF. The CDR3 DNA follows: TGTGCCAGCAGTGGGCAGCTCAACGATTCACCCCTCCACTTT.

The CDR3 nucleotides read TGTGCCAGCATCCAGGGGAAAGACTATGGCTACACCTTC. Amino acid sequence: CASIQGKDYGYTF. The chain has TRBV7-3 and TRBJ1-2, with D perhaps TRBD1 (6 bases). Trimming cost V 7 bases and J 3 bases, with 12 bases left between them. The CDR3 covers 13 residues. Germline CDR1 and CDR2: SGHTA and FQGTGA.

The chain combines TRBV29-1 with TRBJ2-3; a weak D match, TRBD1 (5 bases). Between the trimmed V and J ends, which lost 4 bases and 6 bases, there was a span of 17 bases. CDR1 is SQVTM and CDR2 is ANQGSEA in the germline V gene. This CDR3 is 14 amino acids long. CDR3 amino acids: CSVVQAGPSDTQYF. CDR3 nucleotide sequence: TGCAGCGTTGTACAGGCCGGTCCGTCGGATACGCAGTATTTT.

This clone was counted a single time. This chain links TRBV7-9 with TRBJ1-2, with TRBD1 identical over 7 bases. Germline V gives CDR1 SEHNR, CDR2 FQNEAQ (reference sequence). The CDR3 runs 15 residues. The V segment lost 1 base and the J segment 2 bases; nucleotides outside the gene matches: 4. The CDR3 here is CASSLGQGLNYGYTF. The DNA of the CDR3 is TGTGCCAGCAGCTTAGGACAGGGACTAAACTATGGCTACACCTTC. The whole variable domain, filled in from reference TRBV7-9 and TRBJ1-2, reads DTGVSQNPRHKITKRGQNVTFRCDPISEHNRLYWYRQTLGQGPEFLTYFQNEAQLEKSRLLSDRFSAERPKGSFSTLEIQRTEQGDSAMYLCASSLGQGLNYGYTFGSGTRLTVV.

The V and J genes are TRBV29-1 and TRBJ1-1; 9 nucleotides align to TRBD1. Germline CDR1 is SQVTM and CDR2 is ANQGSEA. There are 13 residues in the CDR3. V trimming: 5 bases; J trimming: 5 bases; junction bases outside the gene matches: 6. The CDR3 reads CSVHDRGGTEAFF. CDR3 DNA sequence: TGCAGCGTTCACGACAGGGGGGGAACTGAAGCTTTCTTT.

The V gene is TRBV4-1, the J gene TRBJ2-7; D may be TRBD1 (6 bases). This CDR3 is 13 amino acids long. Trimming stripped 2 bases from V and 4 bases from J, with 9 bases between. Germline CDR1 reads MGHRA; CDR2 reads YSYEKL. The CDR3 DNA follows: TGCGCCAGCAGCCAACAACAGGGATACGAGCAGTACTTC. This codes for CASSQQQGYEQYF.

The rearrangement uses TRBV5-6 and TRBJ2-7, with 15 bases lining up with TRBD2. V trimming: 3 bases; J trimming: 3 bases; junction bases outside the gene matches: 1. Germline CDR1 is SGHDT and CDR2 is YYEEEE. This CDR3 is 15 amino acids long. The CDR3 reads CASSSGLAGGYEQYF. The CDR3 coding sequence is TGTGCCAGCAGCTCGGGACTAGCGGGGGGCTACGAGCAGTACTTC.

The chain uses TRBV7-2 and TRBJ2-1; 9 bases agree with TRBD2. CDR1 SGHTA and CDR2 FQGNSA come from the germline V gene. The junction had 6 bases not matched to a gene; V was cut back by 1 base and J by 8 bases. CDR3 length: 15 residues. Written as DNA, the CDR3 is TGTGCCAGCAGCTTAGAAGGCGGGGGGGCTCATGAGCAGTTCTTC. It codes for CASSLEGGGAHEQFF. Based on the CDR3 plus reference TRBV7-2 and TRBJ2-1, the full variable domain is GAGVSQSPSNKVTEKGKDVELRCDPISGHTALYWYRQSLGQGLEFLIYFQGNSAPDKSGLPSDRFSAERTGGSVSTLTIQRTQQEDSAVYLCASSLEGGGAHEQFFGPGTRLTVL.

The V and J genes are TRBV6-2 or TRBV6-3 and TRBJ1-5; 9 bases map to TRBD1. This CDR3 has 20 residues. Looked up from germline, CDR1 is MNHEY and CDR2 is SVGEGT. The V gene end was trimmed by 6 bases and the J gene end by 5 bases; junction bases not matched to a gene: 23. The CDR3 is CASSTPAGTGFMSRDQPQHF. The CDR3 DNA follows: TGTGCCAGCAGCACCCCTGCCGGGACAGGGTTCATGTCGAGGGATCAGCCCCAGCATTTT.

The CDR3: CASSPGQGRSTGELFF. DNA of the CDR3: TGTGCCAGCTCACCCGGCCAGGGAAGGAGCACCGGGGAGCTGTTTTTT. V and J are TRBV18 and TRBJ2-2; weak D call: TRBD1 (5 bases). The CDR3 spans 16 residues. V shed 3 bases and J shed 4 bases, with 15 bases lying between them. The germline V gene has CDR1 KGHSH and CDR2 LQKENI.

In this sample, this clone turned up a few times. This chain links TRBV4-2 with TRBJ1-3, with a tentative D call TRBD1 (5 bases). This CDR3 is built from 18 residues. V was pared by 0 bases and J by 0 bases, with 15 bases between. Germline CDR1 LGHNA, CDR2 YNFKEQ. CDR3 DNA sequence: TGTGCCAGCAGCCAAGATTCAATTTCAGGGAGCTCTGGAAACACCATATATTTT. This sequence encodes CASSQDSISGSSGNTIYF.

The CDR3 region is CASSLRWGEQYF. CDR3 in DNA: TGTGCCAGCAGCTTACGGTGGGGCGAGCAGTACTTC. J is TRBJ2-7 and V is TRBV12-3 or TRBV12-4, with D unresolved. The V end lost 6 bases, the J end lost 6 bases, and 12 bases lay between the germline ends. This CDR3 region has 12 residues.

The V and J genes are TRBV13 and TRBJ1-1, with D unclear. The germline V gene encodes CDR1 PRHDT and CDR2 FYEKMQ (reference sequence). Trimming took off 2 bases at V and 4 bases at J, with 8 bases between the two ends. The CDR3 is made up of 13 amino acids. The CDR3 loop reads CASSLLRSTEAFF. The CDR3 coding sequence is TGTGCCAGCAGCTTACTCCGGAGCACTGAAGCTTTCTTT.

The chain recombines TRBV19 with TRBJ1-4; 7 bases align to TRBD1. The CDR3 runs 17 residues. Germline trimming cut 7 bases from V and 7 bases from J; bases unmatched to any gene: 18. CDR1 and CDR2 from the germline V gene are LNHDA and SQIVND (reference sequence). CDR3 in DNA: TGTGCCAGTATAAGTAGGACAGGTTCGAGACTTGGTGAAAAACTGTTTTTT. Translated, it gives CASISRTGSRLGEKLFF.

V is TRBV6-5 and J is TRBJ1-3; the D gene is possibly TRBD1 (5 bases). Trimming left V 2 bases short and J 2 bases short, with 10 bases between. Germline V gene data show CDR1 as MNHEY and CDR2 as SVGAGI. This CDR3 region has 15 residues. CDR3 DNA sequence: TGTGCCAGCAGTTACGGCCGGGGCCCTGGAAACACCATATATTTT. It codes for CASSYGRGPGNTIYF.

This chain joins TRBV10-3 and TRBJ2-1; 8 nucleotides agree with TRBD1. The germline V gene encodes CDR1 ENHRY and CDR2 SYGVKD. J was trimmed by 5 bases and V by 8 bases; bases with no gene match: 11. This CDR3 comprises 15 residues. CDR3 DNA: TGTGCCATCGTAGAGGATGGGACAGGCCACAATGAGCAGTTCTTC. Residues: CAIVEDGTGHNEQFF.

The chain links TRBV3-1 (or the pseudogene TRBV3-2) to TRBJ1-3; no firm D call. This CDR3 is built from 15 residues. Trimming removed 4 bases from V and 0 bases from J, with 10 bases in between. Germline CDR1 and CDR2: LGHDT and YNNKEL (reference sequence). The CDR3 here is CASSLDGISGNTIYF. CDR3 nucleotide sequence: TGTGCCAGCAGCCTAGACGGTATCTCTGGAAACACCATATATTTT.

As DNA, the CDR3 is TGCGCCAGCAGCTTGGCGGCCGGGACTTCCACCGGGGAGCTGTTTTTT. Its translation: CASSLAAGTSTGELFF. The chain is built from TRBV5-1 and TRBJ2-2; D is perhaps TRBD2 (6 bases). Trimming cost V 0 bases and J 4 bases, with 13 bases left between them. The CDR3 consists of 16 residues. Germline assignment: CDR1 SGHRS and CDR2 YFSETQ.

The J gene is TRBJ2-3, the V gene TRBV5-1, with D unclear. CDR1 is SGHRS and CDR2 is YFSETQ in the germline V gene. Trimming removed 9 bases at V and 2 bases at J, with 19 bases between. This CDR3 has 15 residues. The DNA for the CDR3 is TGCGCCAACCCGGTGGGCGGAAAAAACACAGATACGCAGTATTTT. Its translation: CANPVGGKNTDTQYF.

The V and J genes are TRBV7-8 and TRBJ1-6; TRBD1 matches 9 bases. CDR3 length: 19 residues. The germline CDR1 and CDR2 sequences are SGHVS and FQNEAQ. With 5 bases clipped from V and 4 bases from J, the junction kept 15 bases outside the gene matches. CDR3 bases: TGTGCCAGCAGCACCCCCGGGACAGGGATTTTCATATATAATTCACCCCTCCACTTT. Translation gives CASSTPGTGIFIYNSPLHF.

This chain links TRBV19 with TRBJ1-1; D remains unclear. V shed 3 bases and J shed 5 bases, with 10 bases lying between them. Germline assignment: CDR1 LNHDA and CDR2 SQIVND (reference sequence). The CDR3 is 13 amino acids. CDR3 in amino acids: CASSMAGRTEAFF. The CDR3 DNA reads TGTGCCAGTAGTATGGCGGGCCGAACTGAAGCTTTCTTT.

The chain combines TRBV5-8 with TRBJ1-5; TRBD1 matches 8 bases. The CDR3 has 15 amino acids. Trimming removed 2 bases from V and 7 bases from J; junction bases left unmatched: 8. Looked up from germline, CDR1 is SGHTS and CDR2 is YDEGEE. CDR3 in amino acids: CASSFGQGDGQPQHF. CDR3 DNA sequence: TGTGCCAGCAGCTTCGGACAGGGTGACGGGCAGCCCCAGCATTTT.